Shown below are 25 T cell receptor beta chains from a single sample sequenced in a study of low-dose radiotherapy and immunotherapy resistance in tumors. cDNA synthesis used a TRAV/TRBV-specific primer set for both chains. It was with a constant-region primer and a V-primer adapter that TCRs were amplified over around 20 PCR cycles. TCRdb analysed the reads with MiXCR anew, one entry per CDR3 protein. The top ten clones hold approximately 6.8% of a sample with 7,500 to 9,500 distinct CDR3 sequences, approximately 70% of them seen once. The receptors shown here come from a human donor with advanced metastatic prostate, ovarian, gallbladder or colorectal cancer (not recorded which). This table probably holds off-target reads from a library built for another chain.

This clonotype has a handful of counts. CDR3 nucleotide sequence: TGTGCCAGCAGCTTGATGGGGGAAGAGACCCAGTACTTC. Translation gives CASSLMGEETQYF. The genes are TRBV5-4 and TRBJ2-5; either TRBD1 or TRBD2 may supply D (5 bases each). CDR3 length equals 13 residues. V lost 1 base, J lost 3 bases, and 7 bases lay in between. Germline values: CDR1 SGHNT, CDR2 YYREEE (reference sequence). The entire variable domain, with the rest obtained from reference TRBV5-4 and TRBJ2-5, is as follows: ETGVTQSPTHLIKTRGQQVTLRCSSQSGHNTVSWYQQALGQGPQFIFQYYREEENGRGNFPPRFSGLQFPNYSSELNVNALELDDSALYLCASSLMGEETQYFGPGTRLLVL.

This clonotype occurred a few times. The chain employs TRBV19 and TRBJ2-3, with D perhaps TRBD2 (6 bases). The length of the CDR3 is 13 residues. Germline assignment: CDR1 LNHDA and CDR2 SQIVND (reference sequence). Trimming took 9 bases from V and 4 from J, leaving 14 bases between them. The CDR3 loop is CASRPGSSDTQYF. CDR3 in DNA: TGTGCCAGCCGCCCCGGGAGCTCAGATACGCAGTATTTT.

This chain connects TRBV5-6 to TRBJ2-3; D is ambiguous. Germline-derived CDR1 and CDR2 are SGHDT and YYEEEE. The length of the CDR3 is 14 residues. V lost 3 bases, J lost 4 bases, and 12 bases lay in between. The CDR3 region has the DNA TGTGCCAGCAGCTCCATGAATGCGCCAGATACGCAGTATTTT. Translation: CASSSMNAPDTQYF.

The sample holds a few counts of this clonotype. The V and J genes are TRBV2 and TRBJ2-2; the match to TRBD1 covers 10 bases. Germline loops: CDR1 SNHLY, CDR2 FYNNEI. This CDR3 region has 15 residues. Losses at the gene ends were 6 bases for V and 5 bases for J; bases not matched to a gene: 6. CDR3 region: CASSTGTGVTGELFF. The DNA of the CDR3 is TGTGCCAGCAGCACCGGGACAGGGGTAACCGGGGAGCTGTTTTTT.

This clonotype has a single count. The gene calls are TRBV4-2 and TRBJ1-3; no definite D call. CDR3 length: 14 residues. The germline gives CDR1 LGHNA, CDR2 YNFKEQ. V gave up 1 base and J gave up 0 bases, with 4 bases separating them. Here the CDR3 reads CASSQAGSGNTIYF. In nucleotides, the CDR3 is TGTGCCAGCAGCCAAGCAGGCTCTGGAAACACCATATATTTT.

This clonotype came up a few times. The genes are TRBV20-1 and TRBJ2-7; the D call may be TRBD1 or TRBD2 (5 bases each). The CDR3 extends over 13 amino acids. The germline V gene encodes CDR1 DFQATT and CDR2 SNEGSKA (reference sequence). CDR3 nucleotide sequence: TGCAGCGGCCAGTCCGGGGCTTATTACGAGCAGTACTTC. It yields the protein CSGQSGAYYEQYF.

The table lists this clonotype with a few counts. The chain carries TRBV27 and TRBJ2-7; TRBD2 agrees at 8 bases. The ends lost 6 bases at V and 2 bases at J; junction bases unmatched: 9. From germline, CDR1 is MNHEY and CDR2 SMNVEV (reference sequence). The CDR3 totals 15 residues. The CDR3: CASSTIAGNTYEQYF. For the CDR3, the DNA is TGTGCCAGCAGCACTATAGCGGGAAACACCTACGAGCAGTACTTC.

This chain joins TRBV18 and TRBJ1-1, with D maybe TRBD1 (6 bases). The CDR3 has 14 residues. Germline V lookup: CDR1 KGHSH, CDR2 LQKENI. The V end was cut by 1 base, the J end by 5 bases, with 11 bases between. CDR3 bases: TGTGCCAGCTCACCACGGGGAGACAGGACTGAAGCTTTCTTT. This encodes CASSPRGDRTEAFF.

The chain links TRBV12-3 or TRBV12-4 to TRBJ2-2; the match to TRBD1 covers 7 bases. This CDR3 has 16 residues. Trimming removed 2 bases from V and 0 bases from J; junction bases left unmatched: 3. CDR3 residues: CASSLSGQTNTGELFF. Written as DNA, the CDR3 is TGTGCCAGCAGTTTATCGGGACAGACGAACACCGGGGAGCTGTTTTTT.

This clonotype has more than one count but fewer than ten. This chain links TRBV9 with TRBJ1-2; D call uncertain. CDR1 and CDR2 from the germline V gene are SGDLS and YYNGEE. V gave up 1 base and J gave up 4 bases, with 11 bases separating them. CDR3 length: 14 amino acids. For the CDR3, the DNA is TGTGCCAGCAGCGTAAGGGCCGGGTTCTATGGCTACACCTTC. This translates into CASSVRAGFYGYTF.

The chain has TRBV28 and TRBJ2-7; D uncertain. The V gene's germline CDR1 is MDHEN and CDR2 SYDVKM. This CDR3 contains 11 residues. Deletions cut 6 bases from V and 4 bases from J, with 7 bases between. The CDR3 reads CASRDWYEQYF. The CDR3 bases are TGTGCCAGCAGGGATTGGTACGAGCAGTACTTC.

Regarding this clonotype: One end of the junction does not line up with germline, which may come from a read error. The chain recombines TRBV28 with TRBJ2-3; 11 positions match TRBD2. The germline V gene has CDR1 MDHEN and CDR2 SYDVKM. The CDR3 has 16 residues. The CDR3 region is CASTTGTSGFTDMQYF. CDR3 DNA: TGTGCCAGCACCACCGGGACTAGCGGCTTCACAGATATGCAGTATTTT.

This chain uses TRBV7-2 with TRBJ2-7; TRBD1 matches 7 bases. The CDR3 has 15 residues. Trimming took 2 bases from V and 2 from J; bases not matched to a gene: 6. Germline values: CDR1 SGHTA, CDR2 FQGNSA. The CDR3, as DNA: TGTGCCAGCAGCTTACCGAGGGGACAGACCTACGAGCAGTACTTC. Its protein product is CASSLPRGQTYEQYF.

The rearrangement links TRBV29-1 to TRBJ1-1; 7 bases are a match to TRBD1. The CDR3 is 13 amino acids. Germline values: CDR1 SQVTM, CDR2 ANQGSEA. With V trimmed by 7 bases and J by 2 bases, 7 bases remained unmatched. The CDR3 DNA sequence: TGCAGCGCCGGGGGACAGATCAACACTGAAGCTTTCTTT. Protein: CSAGGQINTEAFF.

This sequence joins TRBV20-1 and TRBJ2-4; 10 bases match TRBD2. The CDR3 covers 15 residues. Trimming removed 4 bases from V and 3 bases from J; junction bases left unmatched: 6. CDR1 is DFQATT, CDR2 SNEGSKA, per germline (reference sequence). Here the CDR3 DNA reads TGCAGTGCTACTTCTAGCGGGAGAAGCAAAAACATTCAGTACTTC. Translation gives CSATSSGRSKNIQYF.

In DNA form, the CDR3 reads TGCAGCGTTGTACAGGGTCACACTGAAGCTTTCTTT. Translating it yields CSVVQGHTEAFF. V gene TRBV29-1 combines with J gene TRBJ1-1; a possible D gene is TRBD1 (6 bases). CDR3 length: 12 residues. The germline V gene has CDR1 SQVTM and CDR2 ANQGSEA. Deletions cut 4 bases from V and 3 bases from J, with 9 bases between.

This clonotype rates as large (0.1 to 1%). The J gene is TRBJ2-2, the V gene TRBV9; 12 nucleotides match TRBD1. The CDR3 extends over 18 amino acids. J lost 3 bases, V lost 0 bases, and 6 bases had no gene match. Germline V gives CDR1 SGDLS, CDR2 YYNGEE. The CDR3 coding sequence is TGTGCCAGCAGCGTAGCAGGGACAGGGGGCTTGGACACCGGGGAGCTGTTTTTT. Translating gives CASSVAGTGGLDTGELFF.

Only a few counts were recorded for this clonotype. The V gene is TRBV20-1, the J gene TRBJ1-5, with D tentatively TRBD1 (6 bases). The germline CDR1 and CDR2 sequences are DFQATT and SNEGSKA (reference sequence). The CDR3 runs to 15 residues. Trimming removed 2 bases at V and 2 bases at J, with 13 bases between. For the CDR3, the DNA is TGCAGTGCTAGATACAGGGAATGGGGCAATCAGCCCCAGCATTTT. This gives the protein CSARYREWGNQPQHF.

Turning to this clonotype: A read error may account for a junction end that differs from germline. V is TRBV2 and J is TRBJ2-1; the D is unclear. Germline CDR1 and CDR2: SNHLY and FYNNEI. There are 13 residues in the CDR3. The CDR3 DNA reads TGTGCCAGCGTGATAGGGTCCTGCAATGAGCAGTTCTTC. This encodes CASVIGSCNEQFF.

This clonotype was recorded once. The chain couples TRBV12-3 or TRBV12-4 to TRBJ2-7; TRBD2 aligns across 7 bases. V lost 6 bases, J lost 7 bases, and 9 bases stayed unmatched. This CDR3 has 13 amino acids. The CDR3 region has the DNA TGTGCCAGCAGCGTGGGGGGGGTAGGGGAGCAGTACTTC. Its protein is CASSVGGVGEQYF.

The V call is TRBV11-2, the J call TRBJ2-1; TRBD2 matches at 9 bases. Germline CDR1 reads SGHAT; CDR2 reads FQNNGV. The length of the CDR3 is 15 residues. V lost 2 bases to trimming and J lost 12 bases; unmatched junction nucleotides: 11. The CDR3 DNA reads TGTGCCAGCAGCTTACTCGGGACTAGCACATCACTGCAGTTCTTC. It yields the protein CASSLLGTSTSLQFF.

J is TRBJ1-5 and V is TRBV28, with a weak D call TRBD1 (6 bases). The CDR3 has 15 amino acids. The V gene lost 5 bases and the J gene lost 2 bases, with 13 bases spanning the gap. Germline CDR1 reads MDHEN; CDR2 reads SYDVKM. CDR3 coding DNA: TGTGCCAGCAGTCCTACAGGGTACCGCAATCAGCCCCAGCATTTT. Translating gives CASSPTGYRNQPQHF.

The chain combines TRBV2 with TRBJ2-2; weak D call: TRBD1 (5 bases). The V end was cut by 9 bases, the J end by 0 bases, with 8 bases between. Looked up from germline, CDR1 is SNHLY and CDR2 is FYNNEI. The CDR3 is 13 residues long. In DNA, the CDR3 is TGTGCCAGAGAAGGGGCGAACACCGGGGAGCTGTTTTTT. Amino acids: CAREGANTGELFF.

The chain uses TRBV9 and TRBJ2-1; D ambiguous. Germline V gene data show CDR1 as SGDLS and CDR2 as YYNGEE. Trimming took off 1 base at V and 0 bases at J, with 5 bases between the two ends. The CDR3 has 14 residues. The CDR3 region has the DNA TGTGCCAGCAGCGTAACAGTCTCCTACAATGAGCAGTTCTTC. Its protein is CASSVTVSYNEQFF.

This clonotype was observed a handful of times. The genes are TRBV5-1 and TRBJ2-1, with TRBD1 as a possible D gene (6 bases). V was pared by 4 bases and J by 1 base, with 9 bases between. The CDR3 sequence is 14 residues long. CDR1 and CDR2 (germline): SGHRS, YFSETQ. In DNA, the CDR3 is TGCGCCAGCAGCCCAGGGGAATCCTACAATGAGCAGTTCTTC. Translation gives CASSPGESYNEQFF.